A single sample is the source of the 26 T cell receptor beta chains below, sequenced in a study of vaccination and CD4 T cells after COVID-19. Treatment described: roughly 10-day PBMC culture with coronavirus spike peptide pools or control peptides (ViraFEST assay). The study sequenced cultured CD4+ T cell DNA using the Oncomine TCR Beta short-read assay. TCRdb redid the calling of the PCR reads with MiXCR, one entry per CDR3 protein. The table records 6,000 to 8,500 distinct CDR3 sequences, about 46% of them present only once. These receptors have no identified antigens. The sequencing input was CD4+ T cells from blood, cultured in vitro. These receptors all stem from a human donor who had recovered from COVID-19.

The gene calls are TRBV20-1 and TRBJ1-5; a possible D gene is TRBD1 (6 bases). The V end was cut by 3 bases, the J end by 4 bases, with 10 bases between. The CDR3 spans 13 residues. Germline CDR1 DFQATT, CDR2 SNEGSKA (reference sequence). The chain's CDR3 is CSARGTLNQPQHF. For the CDR3, the DNA is TGCAGTGCTAGGGGGACACTAAATCAGCCCCAGCATTTT.

The chain recombines TRBV7-2 with TRBJ2-7, with D unclear. V was clipped by 1 base and J by 4 bases, with 8 bases between them. The CDR3 sequence is 13 residues long. Germline CDR1 SGHTA, CDR2 FQGNSA. The CDR3: CASSLGVFYEQYF. CDR3 DNA sequence: TGTGCCAGCAGCTTAGGAGTATTTTACGAGCAGTACTTC.

This clonotype was counted between two and nine times. This rearrangement joins TRBV7-9 to TRBJ2-7, with 7 bases aligning to TRBD1. Per germline, CDR1 SEHNR and CDR2 FQNEAQ (reference sequence). The CDR3 totals 13 residues. V lost 3 bases and J lost 4; bases outside the gene matches: 3. This CDR3 reads CASSFRQGYEQYF. CDR3 coding DNA: TGTGCCAGCAGCTTCCGACAGGGTTACGAGCAGTACTTC.

The chain recombines TRBV12-3 or TRBV12-4 with TRBJ1-2, with 10 nucleotides matching TRBD1. The V and J ends lost 5 bases and 5 bases, in that order; junction bases with no gene match: 8. The CDR3 runs to 15 residues. The CDR3 region is CASSLRTGGDYGYTF. The CDR3 DNA is TGTGCCAGCAGTCTACGGACAGGGGGTGATTATGGCTACACCTTC.

The V gene is TRBV6-5, the J gene TRBJ2-6; D is undetermined. Germline CDR1 MNHEY, CDR2 SVGAGI. The V and J ends lost 0 bases and 0 bases respectively, with 12 bases between them. This CDR3 spans 18 amino acids. The CDR3 is CASSYSPGRTSGANVLTF. The CDR3 region has the DNA TGTGCCAGCAGTTACTCCCCAGGACGGACCTCTGGGGCCAACGTCCTGACTTTC.

This rearrangement joins TRBV5-1 to TRBJ1-1; the match to TRBD1 covers 7 bases. The germline gives CDR1 SGHRS, CDR2 YFSETQ. V lost 2 bases, J lost 0 bases, and 13 bases stayed unmatched. The CDR3 extends over 18 amino acids. The CDR3 bases are TGCGCCAGCAGCTTTGGGGCCGCCCCAGGGGGTTTGAACACTGAAGCTTTCTTT. It is translated as CASSFGAAPGGLNTEAFF. Using reference TRBV5-1 and TRBJ1-1 for the parts outside the CDR3, the full variable domain is KAGVTQTPRYLIKTRGQQVTLSCSPISGHRSVSWYQQTPGQGLQFLFEYFSETQRNKGNFPGRFSGRQFSNSRSEMNVSTLELGDSALYLCASSFGAAPGGLNTEAFFGQGTRLTVV.

The gene calls are TRBV7-2 and TRBJ2-7, with 10 positions matching TRBD2. The CDR3 consists of 16 residues. With V trimmed by 1 base and J by 7 bases, 10 bases remained unmatched. In germline, CDR1 is SGHTA, CDR2 FQGNSA. CDR3 sequence: CASSLGRLAGVREQYF. The DNA of the CDR3 is TGTGCCAGCAGCTTAGGACGGCTAGCGGGAGTAAGAGAGCAGTACTTC.

This clonotype occurred a few times. The CDR3 region is CSVDEAGGAYTQYF. DNA of the CDR3: TGCAGCGTTGATGAGGCAGGGGGCGCATATACGCAGTATTTT. The chain recombines TRBV29-1 with TRBJ2-3; 8 bases line up with TRBD1. This CDR3 spans 14 amino acids. The germline V gene has CDR1 SQVTM and CDR2 ANQGSEA. Trimming at V came to 3 bases and at J to 7 bases, leaving 9 bases not matched to a gene.

This clonotype was seen only a few times. The rearrangement links TRBV5-4 to TRBJ2-6; 9 nucleotides line up with TRBD1. The V gene's germline CDR1 is SGHNT and CDR2 YYREEE (reference sequence). After removal of 5 bases from V and 4 bases from J, the junction contained 4 bases not matched to a gene. The CDR3 sequence is 15 residues long. The DNA for the CDR3 is TGTGCCAGCAGAACAGGGGGCGACGGGGCCAACGTCCTGACTTTC. Translating gives CASRTGGDGANVLTF.

As to this clonotype: The germline gene is not matched at one end of the junction; a read error may be the cause. The V call is TRBV6-1, the J call TRBJ2-1, with a tentative D call TRBD2 (7 bases). Per the germline V gene, CDR1 is MNHNS and CDR2 is SASEGT. The CDR3 runs to 16 residues. The CDR3 nucleotides read TGTGCCAGCGCCCTTACGGGGGGCCTCTCCTACAATGAGCAGCTCTTC. It codes for CASALTGGLSYNEQLF.

This clonotype was seen a handful of times. The chain carries TRBV7-9 and TRBJ1-2; D gene unclear. V was shortened by 5 bases and J by 8 bases, with 12 bases between the two germline ends. CDR3 size: 12 residues. Germline V gene data show CDR1 as SEHNR and CDR2 as FQNEAQ (reference sequence). CDR3 in amino acids: CASSPGVSGYTF. CDR3 DNA sequence: TGTGCCAGCAGCCCGGGAGTTTCCGGCTACACCTTC.

The V gene is TRBV7-2, the J gene TRBJ1-6, with TRBD1 matching over 7 bases. CDR1 is SGHTA, CDR2 FQGNSA, per germline. The CDR3 runs 15 residues. V lost 5 bases, J lost 5 bases, and 6 bases stayed unmatched. The CDR3, as DNA: TGTGCCAGCAGCACGTACGGGACAGATAATTCACCCCTCCACTTT. Translating gives CASSTYGTDNSPLHF. Supplemented by reference TRBV7-2 and TRBJ1-6, the full variable domain reads GAGVSQSPSNKVTEKGKDVELRCDPISGHTALYWYRQSLGQGLEFLIYFQGNSAPDKSGLPSDRFSAERTGGSVSTLTIQRTQQEDSAVYLCASSTYGTDNSPLHFGNGTRLTVT.

The V call is TRBV30, the J call TRBJ2-7, with D possibly being TRBD1 or TRBD2 (6 bases each). V lost 5 bases and J 2 bases, leaving 19 bases between the germline ends. CDR1 GTSNPN and CDR2 SVGIG come from the germline V gene (reference sequence). This CDR3 is built from 15 residues. DNA of the CDR3: TGTGCCTGGCTATTTTTCACGGGGGCGACCTACGAGCAGTACTTC. Translation gives CAWLFFTGATYEQYF. Full variable domain (rest looked up from reference TRBV30 and TRBJ2-7): SQTIHQWPATLVQPVGSPLSLECTVEGTSNPNLYWYRQAAGRGLQLLFYSVGIGQISSEVPQNLSASRPQDRQFILSSKKLLLSDSGFYLCAWLFFTGATYEQYFGPGTRLTVT.

Only a few counts were recorded for this clonotype. This chain joins TRBV20-1 and TRBJ2-3; 7 nucleotides agree with TRBD2. V gave up 6 bases and J gave up 0 bases; unmatched junction bases: 6. The CDR3 has 14 amino acids. Germline assignment: CDR1 DFQATT and CDR2 SNEGSKA (reference sequence). CDR3 sequence reads: CSAPRAGSTDTQYF. The CDR3 DNA reads as TGCAGTGCCCCGCGAGCGGGGAGCACAGATACGCAGTATTTT.

The chain joins TRBV27 to TRBJ2-2, with 10 bases aligning to TRBD2. CDR1 and CDR2 from the germline V gene are MNHEY and SMNVEV (reference sequence). The CDR3 consists of 15 residues. V dropped 8 bases and J dropped 1; count of bases not matched to a gene: 4. CDR3 loop: CASRKRGGNTGELFF. The CDR3 nucleotides are TGTGCCAGCCGTAAGCGGGGGGGGAACACCGGGGAGCTGTTTTTT.

This clonotype is deemed medium-sized (0.01 to 0.1%). The chain links TRBV4-3 to TRBJ2-5; 7 nucleotides match TRBD2. Trimming took 1 base from V and 5 from J; bases not matched to a gene: 7. The V gene's germline CDR1 is LGHNA and CDR2 YSLEER. CDR3 length: 15 residues. CDR3 DNA: TGCGCCAGCAGCCAAGGGCGGGAGACGTGGGAGACCCAGTACTTC. Translating it yields CASSQGRETWETQYF.

The chain recombines TRBV7-6 with TRBJ2-5; 7 nucleotides agree with TRBD2. CDR3 size: 16 residues. Germline V gives CDR1 SGHVS, CDR2 FNYEAQ. Trimming at V came to 1 base and at J to 1 base, leaving 6 bases not matched to a gene. The CDR3 region is CASSLVWSSGQETQYF. The CDR3 DNA is TGTGCCAGCAGCTTAGTGTGGTCTAGCGGCCAAGAGACCCAGTACTTC.

The chain uses TRBV7-3 and TRBJ2-7; 7 positions match TRBD2. The CDR3 spans 13 residues. CDR1 is SGHTA and CDR2 is FQGTGA in the germline V gene. The trim removed 6 bases at V and 1 base at J, leaving 3 bases unmatched. The CDR3 nucleotides are TGTGCCAGCAGGGCAGCGGGATCCTACGAGCAGTACTTC. Protein product: CASRAAGSYEQYF.

The rearrangement links TRBV6-5 to TRBJ2-7, with 8 bases matching TRBD2. Per the germline V gene, CDR1 is MNHEY and CDR2 is SVGAGI. Trimming took 0 bases from V and 5 from J; bases not matched to a gene: 3. There are 14 residues in the CDR3. The CDR3 here is CASSYSPTSDEQYF. The CDR3 coding sequence is TGTGCCAGCAGTTACTCTCCGACTAGCGACGAGCAGTACTTC.

This clonotype has a handful of counts. The rearrangement links TRBV6-5 to TRBJ1-5; D is perhaps TRBD1 (6 bases). Germline V CDR1 and CDR2: MNHEY, SVGAGI. The CDR3 runs to 15 residues. V was cut by 0 bases and J by 7 bases, with 13 bases left in between. The CDR3 reads CASSYSPGVVQPQHF. CDR3 DNA sequence: TGTGCCAGCAGTTACTCGCCAGGGGTTGTACAGCCCCAGCATTTT.

This clonotype was recorded a few times. The chain combines TRBV5-1 with TRBJ1-3, with D maybe TRBD1 (5 bases). V lost 3 bases and J 3 bases, leaving 16 bases between the germline ends. Germline CDR1 reads SGHRS; CDR2 reads YFSETQ. The CDR3 runs to 16 residues. The CDR3 protein is CASSSNPVGVGNTIYF. The CDR3 DNA reads TGCGCCAGCAGCTCCAACCCGGTGGGGGTTGGAAACACCATATATTTT.

The CDR3 spells CASSPFLGRAGDEQFF. The CDR3 region has the DNA TGTGCCAGCAGCCCCTTTTTGGGGAGGGCCGGCGATGAGCAGTTCTTC. The chain joins TRBV6-1 to TRBJ2-1, with 7 bases that match TRBD2. This CDR3 has 16 residues. The trim removed 6 bases at V and 8 bases at J, leaving 16 bases unmatched. Germline CDR1 is MNHNS and CDR2 is SASEGT.

J is TRBJ2-3 and V is TRBV27, with D uncertain. Trimming removed 3 bases at V and 1 base at J, with 5 bases between. CDR1 is MNHEY, CDR2 SMNVEV, per germline (reference sequence). The CDR3 is made up of 13 amino acids. In DNA, the CDR3 is TGTGCCAGCAGTTTTCGGGGCACAGATACGCAGTATTTT. It specifies CASSFRGTDTQYF.

This clonotype was recorded once. The V and J genes are TRBV6-1 and TRBJ1-4; D perhaps matches TRBD1 (5 bases). Trimming left V 6 bases short and J 11 bases short, with 16 bases between. The CDR3 covers 13 residues. Germline CDR1 is MNHNS and CDR2 is SASEGT. The CDR3, as DNA: TGTGCCAGCAGCCGAGGGACGGGGAACAAACTGTTTTTT. Residues: CASSRGTGNKLFF.

This clonotype was seen a handful of times. The V and J genes are TRBV20-1 and TRBJ2-7; TRBD1 matches at 7 bases. Germline CDR1 reads DFQATT; CDR2 reads SNEGSKA (reference sequence). V gave up 2 bases and J gave up 0 bases; unmatched junction bases: 7. The CDR3 is 15 residues long. The CDR3 reads CSARPGQIYSYEQYF. CDR3 sequence (DNA): TGCAGTGCTAGACCGGGACAGATATACTCCTACGAGCAGTACTTC.

The J gene is TRBJ2-7, the V gene TRBV6-1; TRBD1 matches 9 bases. Germline loops: CDR1 MNHNS, CDR2 SASEGT. The CDR3 loop spans 17 amino acids. Losses at the gene ends were 7 bases for V and 3 bases for J; bases not matched to a gene: 16. CDR3 sequence reads: CASTKSVTGTGNYEQYF. CDR3 DNA sequence: TGTGCCAGCACTAAATCCGTAACCGGGACAGGGAACTACGAGCAGTACTTC.